This note documents a single T cell receptor beta chain sequence. The time point was: baseline, week 1 (first vaccination visit). The treatment here: pre-vaccination baseline after standard-of-care therapy. Libraries were prepared by immunoSEQ multiplex PCR; TCRdb keeps only in-frame clonotypes and omits some of them. This sample carries roughly 86,000 clones, 80% of them seen once, and the ten largest clones take approximately 7.6%. Germline lookup yields CDR1 SGHNT and CDR2 YYREEE (reference sequence). The CDR3 extends over 14 amino acids. The ends were cut back, 3 bases at V and 2 bases at J, with 12 bases in the middle. This specimen comes from a study of a mutant IDH1 vaccine in newly diagnosed glioma.

The chain has TRBV5-4 and TRBJ2-7; D is ambiguous. This receptor was obtained from a man aged 35-49 years with glioma. The sequenced sample was PBMCs, obtained from a glioma patient treated with radiotherapy, temozolomide or both. The CDR3 sequence is CASSSGDGPYEQYF. Written as DNA, the CDR3 is TGTGCCAGCAGCTCTGGCGACGGACCCTACGAGCAGTACTTC.